This T cell receptor (beta chain) was sequenced during a study of T cells in Graves' hyperthyroidism and ophthalmopathy. This clonotype occurred a few times. It was RNA transcripts that yielded the amplified TCR beta CDR3 regions. RT-PCR in the first round (using the HTBI primer set) targeted the TCR CDR3. A single record per CDR3 protein comes from TCRdb applying MiXCR to the multiplex PCR reads. This repertoire shows approximately 690,000 distinct CDR3 sequences, less than 25% found once; its top ten account for 34%. Sequencing was done on a sample of blood. The TCR sequence derives from a man aged 25-40 years with Graves' ophthalmopathy.

This CDR3 is CSARAPTGANVLTF. The CDR3 DNA reads TGCAGTGCTAGAGCCCCCACTGGGGCCAACGTCCTGACTTTC. This chain uses TRBV20-1 with TRBJ2-6; no clear D gene. CDR1 DFQATT and CDR2 SNEGSKA come from the germline V gene (reference sequence). The CDR3 extends over 14 amino acids. Trimming removed 1 base at V and 2 bases at J, with 6 bases between.